The TCR beta chain under discussion was sequenced for a study of T cells in localized non-small cell lung cancer. The trim removed 5 bases at V and 4 bases at J, leaving 7 bases unmatched. Germline CDR1 is SQVTM and CDR2 is ANQGSEA. The CDR3 is 16 amino acids. The method was immunoSEQ multiplex PCR; TCRdb's version includes in-frame clones alone and lacks a portion of them. The table has almost 65,000 clones, roughly 90% seen once. This sequence was found in a woman aged 40-69 years with stage I lung adenocarcinoma. Sequenced here: peripheral blood, sampled before any cancer treatment. The chain has TRBV29-1 and TRBJ2-3; 15 nucleotides line up with TRBD2. For the CDR3, the DNA is TGCAGCGTTACCATGGGACTAGCGGGAGGATCAGATACGCAGTATTTT. This encodes CSVTMGLAGGSDTQYF.